The present T cell receptor (beta chain) was sequenced within a study of cytomegalovirus exposure and HLA in healthy donors. This PCR relied on a set of 60 Vbeta primers and 13 Jbeta primers. The method was immunoSEQ multiplex PCR; TCRdb's version includes in-frame clones alone and lacks a portion of them. This repertoire shows about 130,000 clones, 60% to 80% found once; its top ten account for about 1.5%. Study-level results: Across HLA loci, a later analysis found differing TCR association rates, with DRB1 most and HLA-C fewest. Data from an earlier analysis indicated that most TCR beta V segments were productive either about 87% or about 30% of the time.

V lost 1 base and J 6 bases, leaving 13 bases between the germline ends. The CDR3 totals 14 residues. Germline values: CDR1 MNHEY, CDR2 SMNVEV (reference sequence). This clone was counted between two and nine times. Its antigen remains unidentified. The sample consisted of PBMCs. The TCR sequence derives from a female donor in good health and CMV-seronegative. The V and J genes are TRBV27 and TRBJ2-7; tentatively, D is TRBD1 (6 bases). The CDR3 sequence is CASSLLSGTTEQYF. CDR3 sequence (DNA): TGTGCCAGCAGTTTATTATCGGGGACAACCGAGCAGTACTTC.